Listed here are 23 T cell receptor beta chains from one sample, sequenced in a study of T-cell reconstitution after alpha-beta-depleted transplantation in children. Researchers prepared the TCRbeta library using unique molecular identifiers, the study reports. TCRdb itself ran the PCR reads through MiXCR, one entry per CDR3 protein. The sample has 230,000 or so distinct CDR3 sequences, 9.7% seen once. The specimen comprised PBMCs from the stem cell graft donor, sampled from the stem cell graft. These receptors were obtained from a human donor who donated a stem cell graft to a child with SCID.

This clonotype was picked up many times. The chain combines TRBV18 with TRBJ1-1; D ambiguous. The V end lost 10 bases, the J end lost 2 bases, and 20 bases lay between the germline ends. This CDR3 comprises 15 residues. The germline V gene encodes CDR1 KGHSH and CDR2 LQKENI. The CDR3 DNA is TGTGCCACTTCCCCCAGCCCGGAATTAAACACTGAAGCTTTCTTT. Its translation is CATSPSPELNTEAFF.

In this sample, this clonotype turned up many times. This rearrangement joins TRBV11-3 to TRBJ2-7, with D possibly called TRBD1 or TRBD2 (5 bases each). The length of the CDR3 is 14 residues. Trimming stripped 4 bases from V and 2 bases from J, with 12 bases between. The germline CDR1 and CDR2 sequences are SGHNT and YENEEA. The CDR3 coding sequence is TGTGCCAGCAGCTACCGGGACGGAACCTACGAGCAGTACTTC. Amino acid sequence: CASSYRDGTYEQYF.

This clonotype was picked up many times. The J gene is TRBJ2-1, the V gene TRBV6-2 or TRBV6-3, with D hard to call. From germline, CDR1 is MNHEY and CDR2 SVGEGT. Trimming removed 3 bases at V and 1 base at J, with 4 bases between. The CDR3 length is 13 residues. CDR3 sequence reads: CASSYVSYNEQFF. The CDR3 DNA follows: TGTGCCAGCAGTTATGTTTCCTACAATGAGCAGTTCTTC.

This clonotype has at least ten counts. J is TRBJ2-7 and V is TRBV29-1; 7 bases fit TRBD1. Losses at the gene ends were 1 base for V and 3 bases for J; bases not matched to a gene: 9. Germline CDR1 and CDR2: SQVTM and ANQGSEA. The CDR3 has 15 amino acids. The CDR3 here is CSVEGTGGNFYEQYF. DNA for the CDR3: TGCAGCGTTGAAGGGACAGGTGGAAATTTCTACGAGCAGTACTTC.

Worth noting for this clonotype: A much larger clone differs by one base, so this may be a read error. This rearrangement joins TRBV5-1 to TRBJ2-5; 7 bases map to TRBD1. The junction had 5 bases not matched to a gene; V was cut back by 1 base and J by 5 bases. The CDR3 totals 14 residues. The germline V gene encodes CDR1 SGHRS and CDR2 YFSETQ. In nucleotides, the CDR3 is TGCGCCAGCAGCTTGATGGGACAGACGGAGACCCAGTACTTC. Translated: CASSLMGQTETQYF.

This clonotype has ten or more counts. V and J are TRBV27 and TRBJ1-5; D gene unclear. The germline V gene has CDR1 MNHEY and CDR2 SMNVEV (reference sequence). V was clipped by 5 bases and J by 1 base, with 6 bases between them. The CDR3 spans 13 residues. CDR3 sequence: CASSRISNQPQHF. CDR3 coding DNA: TGTGCCAGCAGTCGGATCAGCAATCAGCCCCAGCATTTT.

This clonotype appeared many times. The CDR3 loop is CASSTWTGSTDTQYF. DNA of the CDR3: TGTGCCAGCAGCACCTGGACAGGGTCAACAGATACGCAGTATTTT. The chain carries TRBV5-4 and TRBJ2-3, with 8 bases lining up with TRBD1. The CDR3 covers 15 residues. Trimming took 4 bases from V and 3 from J; bases not matched to a gene: 7. Germline V gene lookup returns CDR1 SGHNT and CDR2 YYREEE (reference sequence).

This clonotype was detected ten times or more. The chain carries TRBV7-2 and TRBJ1-5; weak D call: TRBD1 (6 bases). V was shortened by 2 bases and J by 11 bases, with 16 bases between the two germline ends. Per germline, CDR1 SGHTA and CDR2 FQGNSA. The CDR3 has 14 residues. The CDR3 DNA is TGTGCCAGCAGCTTATGGGGGGAGGGGGAGGCCCAGCATTTT. As protein: CASSLWGEGEAQHF.

This clonotype was recorded at least ten times. The CDR3 nucleotides are TGCGCCAGCAGCTTGGAACGGACTAACTATGGCTACACCTTC. Its translation: CASSLERTNYGYTF. The V call is TRBV5-1, the J call TRBJ1-2; D gene ambiguous. This CDR3 has 14 residues. Germline lookup yields CDR1 SGHRS and CDR2 YFSETQ. Trimming pared 0 bases from V and 0 bases from J, leaving 6 bases between.

Concerning this clonotype: A much larger clone sits a single nucleotide away, making a read error possible. This chain joins TRBV20-1 and TRBJ2-7, with 14 nucleotides matching TRBD2. This CDR3 is 17 amino acids long. In germline, CDR1 is DFQATT, CDR2 SNEGSKA (reference sequence). The CDR3 nucleotides read TGCTGTGCTGATTCCGGGACTAGCGGGGGCCTCTCCTACGAGCAGTACTTC. Translating gives CCADSGTSGGLSYEQYF.

The chain has TRBV5-6 and TRBJ2-2; the match to TRBD1 covers 8 bases. The CDR3 sequence is 17 residues long. The J segment lost 6 bases and the V segment lost 4 bases, leaving 14 bases of the junction unmatched. Germline V gene data show CDR1 as SGHDT and CDR2 as YYEEEE. The CDR3 bases are TGTGCCAGCAGCCACGAGCCGGACAGGGTTGGGGCCGGGGAGCTGTTTTTT. Residues: CASSHEPDRVGAGELFF.

In its sample, this clonotype was seen many times. The chain combines TRBV5-1 with TRBJ2-5; TRBD2 might be the D (7 bases). Deletions cut 1 base from V and 1 base from J, with 14 bases between. This CDR3 comprises 16 residues. CDR1 is SGHRS, CDR2 YFSETQ, per germline. This CDR3 reads CASSLMGGHFQETQYF. Written as DNA, the CDR3 is TGCGCCAGCAGCTTGATGGGGGGGCACTTCCAAGAGACCCAGTACTTC.

This clonotype has a count of ten or more. This chain joins TRBV7-2 and TRBJ2-1; 9 bases map to TRBD2. Trimming removed 3 bases from V and 2 bases from J; junction bases left unmatched: 5. There are 16 residues in the CDR3. The germline V gene encodes CDR1 SGHTA and CDR2 FQGNSA. The CDR3 reads CASSLRGGGAYNEQFF. CDR3 bases: TGTGCCAGCAGCTTGAGGGGCGGGGGGGCCTACAATGAGCAGTTCTTC.

This clonotype was recorded at least ten times. The chain has TRBV7-8 and TRBJ2-1, with D tentatively TRBD1 or TRBD2 (5 bases each). The CDR3 has 16 residues. Germline loops: CDR1 SGHVS, CDR2 FQNEAQ. V was trimmed by 3 bases and J by 0 bases, leaving 12 bases between them. The CDR3: CASSFGAGRSYNEQFF. The CDR3 bases are TGTGCCAGCAGCTTCGGGGCGGGTCGCTCCTACAATGAGCAGTTCTTC. Full variable domain (missing parts from reference TRBV7-8 and TRBJ2-1): GAGVSQSPRYKVAKRGQDVALRCDPISGHVSLFWYQQALGQGPEFLTYFQNEAQLDKSGLPSDRFFAERPEGSVSTLKIQRTQQEDSAVYLCASSFGAGRSYNEQFFGPGTRLTVL.

This clonotype appeared many times. The chain links TRBV6-1 to TRBJ2-7, with TRBD1 matching over 9 bases. The CDR3 length is 13 residues. Germline trimming cut 8 bases from V and 2 bases from J; bases unmatched to any gene: 4. Germline V lookup: CDR1 MNHNS, CDR2 SASEGT. The CDR3 DNA reads TGTGCCAGCGGGCGGGACAGGGCCTACGAGCAGTACTTC. It is translated as CASGRDRAYEQYF.

This sequence joins TRBV20-1 and TRBJ1-1, with a tentative D call TRBD1 (5 bases). Trimming shortened V by 1 base and J by 7 bases, and 10 bases separated the two germline ends. Germline V CDR1 and CDR2: DFQATT, SNEGSKA (reference sequence). CDR3 size: 12 residues. This chain's CDR3 is CSARVLGREAFF. In nucleotides, the CDR3 is TGCAGTGCTAGAGTCCTGGGGCGTGAAGCTTTCTTT.

The sample holds a few counts of this clonotype. The chain combines TRBV20-1 with TRBJ2-3; 10 nucleotides align to TRBD2. Germline V gene lookup returns CDR1 DFQATT and CDR2 SNEGSKA (reference sequence). The J segment lost 3 bases and the V segment lost 3 bases, leaving 9 bases of the junction unmatched. CDR3 size: 16 residues. The CDR3 reads CSARSILAGETDTQYF. DNA for the CDR3: TGCAGTGCTAGGTCTATCCTAGCGGGGGAGACAGATACGCAGTATTTT.

This clonotype was found once. Sequence at one end of the junction differs from germline and may be a read error. V gene TRBV20-1 combines with J gene TRBJ2-3, with TRBD2 matching over 7 bases. The CDR3 has 14 amino acids. Germline V lookup: CDR1 DFQATT, CDR2 SNEGSKA (reference sequence). Here the CDR3 DNA reads TGCAGTGCACCGACTAGCTTTAGTCGAGATACGCGGTATTTT. Its translation is CSAPTSFSRDTRYF.

As for this clonotype: This may arise from a read error, as a much more abundant clone is one base away. The chain carries TRBV4-1 and TRBJ2-1; 11 bases are a match to TRBD2. This CDR3 comprises 17 residues. Looked up from germline, CDR1 is MGHRA and CDR2 is YSYEKL. The CDR3 DNA is TGCGCCAGCAGCCAAGAGGCGCATAGCGGGGGGGCGAATGAGCAGCTCTTC. Its protein product is CASSQEAHSGGANEQLF.

This clonotype was counted at least ten times. The chain has TRBV18 and TRBJ2-7, with D possibly TRBD1 on 6 matching bases. Germline assignment: CDR1 KGHSH and CDR2 LQKENI. V lost 8 bases and J lost 0, with 14 bases in between. The CDR3 runs to 14 residues. CDR3 in DNA: TGTGCCAGCAGTCCACAGGGTTCCTCCTACGAGCAGTACTTC. It encodes CASSPQGSSYEQYF.

This clonotype has at least ten counts. The chain links TRBV7-9 to TRBJ2-1, with no clear D. Deletions cut 5 bases from V and 0 bases from J, with 11 bases between. The CDR3 sequence is 15 residues long. Per the germline V gene, CDR1 is SEHNR and CDR2 is FQNEAQ (reference sequence). This chain's CDR3 is CASSPPTRSYNEQFF. CDR3 DNA: TGTGCCAGCAGCCCACCGACCCGCTCCTACAATGAGCAGTTCTTC. The full variable domain, its missing parts supplied by reference TRBV7-9 and TRBJ2-1, is DTGVSQNPRHKITKRGQNVTFRCDPISEHNRLYWYRQTLGQGPEFLTYFQNEAQLEKSRLLSDRFSAERPKGSFSTLEIQRTEQGDSAMYLCASSPPTRSYNEQFFGPGTRLTVL.

This clonotype was recorded at least ten times. V is TRBV12-3 or TRBV12-4 and J is TRBJ2-3; 7 nucleotides match TRBD1. The CDR3 extends over 15 amino acids. Losses at the gene ends were 6 bases for V and 0 bases for J; bases not matched to a gene: 6. CDR3 bases: TGTGCCAGCAGCACGGGACAGACTAGCACAGATACGCAGTATTTT. Translation gives CASSTGQTSTDTQYF.

There are many counts of this clonotype. The chain is built from TRBV5-1 and TRBJ2-1; D is ambiguous. Looked up from germline, CDR1 is SGHRS and CDR2 is YFSETQ. V was shortened by 4 bases and J by 0 bases, with 11 bases between the two germline ends. The CDR3 is made up of 15 amino acids. CDR3 residues: CASSPAVSSYNEQFF. The CDR3 coding sequence is TGCGCCAGCAGCCCGGCGGTGTCCTCCTACAATGAGCAGTTCTTC.